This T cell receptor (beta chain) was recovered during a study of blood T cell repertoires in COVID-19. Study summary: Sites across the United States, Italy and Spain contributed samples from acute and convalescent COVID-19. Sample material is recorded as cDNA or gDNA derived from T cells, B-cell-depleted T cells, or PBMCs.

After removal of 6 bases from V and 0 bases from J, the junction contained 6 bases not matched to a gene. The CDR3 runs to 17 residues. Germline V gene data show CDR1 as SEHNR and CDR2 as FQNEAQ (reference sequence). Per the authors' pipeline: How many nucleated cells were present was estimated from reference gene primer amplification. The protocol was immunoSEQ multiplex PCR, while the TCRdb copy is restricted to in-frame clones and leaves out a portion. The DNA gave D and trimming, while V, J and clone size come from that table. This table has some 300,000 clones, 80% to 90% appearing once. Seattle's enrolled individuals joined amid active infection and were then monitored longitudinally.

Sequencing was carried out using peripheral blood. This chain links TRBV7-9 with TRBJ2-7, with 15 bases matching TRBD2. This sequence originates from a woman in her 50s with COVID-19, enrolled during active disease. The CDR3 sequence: CASRAGTSGRSSYEQYF. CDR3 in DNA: TGTGCCAGCAGGGCCGGGACTAGCGGGAGGAGCTCCTACGAGCAGTACTTC.